The rows below give T cell receptor beta chains drawn from one sample of a study of blood T cell repertoires in COVID-19. Sequencing was performed with immunoSEQ multiplex PCR; in TCRdb, only in-frame clones are kept and a portion is missing. The sample holds roughly 300,000 clones; 70% to 90% are singletons and the top ten take 9.5% to 15%. What was sequenced was peripheral blood. These receptors were obtained from a woman aged 30 to 39 with COVID-19, enrolled during active disease. Both conserved end residues are part of each CDR3. D genes are given only for firm matches. Only part of the rows carry a size: once, few, many, or a class if the clone is expanded.

>14|TRBV27|TRBJ2-7|NA|TRBD2
TGTGCCAGCATCCCCTTGGGAGGGTCGGATGAGCAGTACTTC
CASIPLGGSDEQYF
>13|TRBV6-5|TRBJ1-1|once|NA
TGTGCCAGCAGCAAGACAGGAAGTTCTGAAGCTTTCTTT
CASSKTGSSEAFF
>15|TRBV7-2|TRBJ2-1|NA|TRBD2
TGTGCCAGCAGCTTAGTATCGGGACTAGGGGATGAGCAGTTCTTC
CASSLVSGLGDEQFF
>14|TRBV4-1|TRBJ1-2|NA|NA
TGCGCCAGCAGCCAAGATGGCAGGCCGTTCGGCTACACCTTC
CASSQDGRPFGYTF
>16|TRBV5-1|TRBJ2-1|NA|TRBD2
TGCGCCAGCAGCCCCCAAGCGGGGGGGCCATGGGGTGAGCAGTTCTTC
CASSPQAGGPWGEQFF
>16|TRBV27|TRBJ2-7|NA|NA
TGTGCCAGCAGTCCCCGGCCCCTAGGACTATCGAGCGAGCAGTACTTC
CASSPRPLGLSSEQYF
>14|TRBV5-1|TRBJ2-5|few|TRBD1
TGCGCCAGCAGCGTGACAGGGCCCCAAGAGACCCAGTACTTC
CASSVTGPQETQYF
>13|TRBV28|TRBJ2-2|NA|NA
TGTGCCAGTTTAGCCCCGGGGACCGGGGAGCTGTTTTTT
CASLAPGTGELFF
>14|TRBV5-8|TRBJ2-2|NA|TRBD1
TGTGCCAGCAGCCCAGGGGGCGAGCTCGGGGAGCTGTTTTTT
CASSPGGELGELFF
>14|TRBV11-2|TRBJ2-2|NA|TRBD2
TGTGCCATCCAATTAGCGGGGGGGATCGGGGAGCTGTTTTTT
CAIQLAGGIGELFF
>14|TRBV6-5|TRBJ1-2|once|NA
TGTGCCAGCAGTTACGTCCCAGTTTCCTATGGCTACACCTTC
CASSYVPVSYGYTF
>15|TRBV2|TRBJ2-2|NA|NA
TGTGCCAGCAGTGACCGCGGGACTAACACCGGGGAGCTGTTTTTT
CASSDRGTNTGELFF
>16|TRBV24-1|TRBJ2-5|NA|TRBD2
TGTGCCACCAGTGAGAGCGGGGGGGGTAACCAAGAGACCCAGTACTTC
CATSESGGGNQETQYF
>16|TRBV6-5|TRBJ1-1|NA|NA
TGTGCCAGCAGTTACAGGTTCGGGGGGGGTAACACTGAAGCTTTCTTT
CASSYRFGGGNTEAFF
>17|TRBV18|TRBJ2-1|once|TRBD2
TGTGCCAGCTCACCACGGGCGCTAGCGGGGGGGATCAATGAGCAGTTCTTC
CASSPRALAGGINEQFF
>11|TRBV4-2|TRBJ2-1|once|TRBD2
TGTGCCAGCAGAAGCGGGGGAGGGCAGTTCTTC
CASRSGGGQFF
>15|TRBV7-9|TRBJ1-2|NA|NA
TGTGCCAGCAGCTTAACCGCCGCGGCTAACTATGGCTACACCTTC
CASSLTAAANYGYTF
>16|TRBV19|TRBJ2-5|NA|TRBD2
TGTGCCACCACTCCCACCGGACTAGCGGGGGGAGAGACCCAGTACTTC
CATTPTGLAGGETQYF
>15|TRBV7-9|TRBJ1-1|once|NA
TGTGCCAGCAGCTGGGGGGGGATTCGGAACACTGAAGCTTTCTTT
CASSWGGIRNTEAFF
>15|TRBV7-6|TRBJ2-1|NA|TRBD2
TGTGCCAGCAGTCCGACTAGCGGGGGGTACAATGAGCAGTTCTTC
CASSPTSGGYNEQFF
>19|TRBV10-1|TRBJ1-1|NA|NA
TGCGCCAGCAGTGAGCTAACCCCCGGGACAACGGAGGCGAACACTGAAGCTTTCTTT
CASSELTPGTTEANTEAFF
>14|TRBV6-5|TRBJ1-2|NA|TRBD1
TGTGCCAGCAGTTGGGACAGCCGGCAGTATGGCTACACCTTC
CASSWDSRQYGYTF
>14|TRBV7-9|TRBJ2-5|once|TRBD1
TGTGCCAGCGAAGGACAGGCTCTTCAAGAGACCCAGTACTTC
CASEGQALQETQYF
>13|TRBV6-5|TRBJ2-2|NA|TRBD1
TGTGCCAGCAGCGACAGGGTTAACGGGGAGCTGTTTTTT
CASSDRVNGELFF
>14|TRBV2|TRBJ2-3|once|NA
TGTGCCAGCAGTGAGGGCGGGGTCGCAGATACGCAGTATTTT
CASSEGGVADTQYF
>15|TRBV27|TRBJ1-3|NA|NA
TGTGCCAGCAGCCCATCCGAGGGATTCGGAAACACCATATATTTT
CASSPSEGFGNTIYF
>11|TRBV12-3/TRBV12-4|TRBJ2-7|once|NA
TGTGCCAGCAGACAGGGATCCGAGCAGTACTTC
CASRQGSEQYF
>11|TRBV12-3/TRBV12-4|TRBJ2-7|NA|NA
TGTGCCAGCAGTGCACGGGGGGAGCAGTACTTC
CASSARGEQYF
>15|TRBV27|TRBJ2-7|NA|TRBD2
TGTGCCAGCAGGGGAGGCGGGGGGCGCTCCTACGAGCAGTACTTC
CASRGGGGRSYEQYF
>14|TRBV28|TRBJ1-1|few|NA
TGTGCCAGCAGTTTAGTAGAGGGAGGGACTGAAGCTTTCTTT
CASSLVEGGTEAFF
>12|TRBV3-1/TRBV3-2|TRBJ2-1|NA|NA
TGTGCCAGCAGCCATCTTAACAATGAGCAGTTCTTC
CASSHLNNEQFF
>16|TRBV15|TRBJ2-1|NA|TRBD2
TGTGCCACCAGCAGAGAAGGACTAGCGGGGGGCGGTGAGCAGTTCTTC
CATSREGLAGGGEQFF
>16|TRBV5-4|TRBJ2-7|NA|NA
TGTGCCAGCAGCTACTCTACTACCCCTAGCTCCTACGAGCAGTACTTC
CASSYSTTPSSYEQYF
>15|TRBV5-1|TRBJ1-4|NA|NA
TGCGCCAGCAATCAGGACAGTTCAACTAATGAAAAACTGTTTTTT
CASNQDSSTNEKLFF
>12|TRBV10-2|TRBJ2-1|NA|NA
TGCGCCAGCAGTGGGCTGAGGGTTGAGCAGTTCTTC
CASSGLRVEQFF
>17|TRBV6-1|TRBJ2-1|NA|NA
TGTGCCAGCAGTGAAGCTTCAGGTCGTCCCTCCTACAATGAGCAGTTCTTC
CASSEASGRPSYNEQFF
>15|TRBV5-4|TRBJ2-7|NA|NA
TGTGCCAGCAGCTTTCTGCCATTCGGCTCCTACGAGCAGTACTTC
CASSFLPFGSYEQYF